This TCR beta chain was recorded in a study of blood T cells in healthy people across ages. It was with a sample-barcoded 5' primer and a J-beta primer mix that a second PCR of about 6 to 11 cycles was run. Every cDNA was tagged by a template-switch adaptor with 12 random nucleotides. TCRdb analysed the 5' RACE reads with MiXCR anew, one entry per CDR3 protein. The data show 1.5 million to 1.8 million distinct CDR3 sequences, with roughly 43% seen just once and around 4% held by the top ten. CDR1 and CDR2 (germline): SGHTA, FQGNSA. V lost 6 bases and J lost 3; bases outside the gene matches: 17. The CDR3 is 19 amino acids. This clonotype has more than one count but fewer than ten.

The chain has TRBV7-2 and TRBJ2-3; 11 bases map to TRBD2. This clonotype originated in a woman aged 18-29 years in good health. The sequenced material came from blood. The CDR3 here is CASSSFRLAGSRYTDTQYF. The CDR3 DNA reads TGTGCCAGCAGTTCGTTTCGACTAGCGGGGTCCCGATATACAGATACGCAGTATTTT. Complete variable domain (other parts from reference TRBV7-2 and TRBJ2-3): GAGVSQSPSNKVTEKGKDVELRCDPISGHTALYWYRQSLGQGLEFLIYFQGNSAPDKSGLPSDRFSAERTGGSVSTLTIQRTQQEDSAVYLCASSSFRLAGSRYTDTQYFGPGTRLTVL.